Below are 3 T cell receptor beta chains sequenced from a single sample in a study of OX40 agonist ivuxolimab in advanced cancers. Assay used: immunoSEQ multiplex PCR; TCRdb lists only in-frame clones, some missing. The sample shows some 99,000 clones, approximately 93% of them seen only once. Specimen: CD4+ or CD8+ T cells sorted from blood, collected in a trial of the OX40 agonist ivuxolimab. The receptor set was obtained from an adult with an advanced solid tumor such as melanoma, head and neck, liver or kidney cancer.

This clone was seen once. This chain links TRBV15 with TRBJ1-6, with a possible D match to TRBD1 (6 bases). V gave up 1 base and J gave up 8 bases, with 18 bases separating them. Germline V gene lookup returns CDR1 LNHNV and CDR2 YYDKDF (reference sequence). The CDR3 is made up of 17 amino acids. CDR3 sequence (DNA): TGTGCCACCAGCAGAGCCTCACTCACAGGGATTCATTCACCCCTCCACTTT. Translating gives CATSRASLTGIHSPLHF.

This chain joins TRBV4-3 and TRBJ1-2; D is perhaps TRBD1 (5 bases). This CDR3 region has 16 residues. V dropped 0 bases and J dropped 4 bases, with 15 bases sitting between them. Germline assignment: CDR1 LGHNA and CDR2 YSLEER. Written as DNA, the CDR3 is TGCGCCAGCAGCCAAGATGGGGGACCGAGTACCTATGGCTACACCTTC. This encodes CASSQDGGPSTYGYTF.

In DNA, the CDR3 is TGTGCCAGCAGCCCCAACTTTAGGAGCAATCAGCCCCAGCATTTT. Amino acids: CASSPNFRSNQPQHF. This chain links TRBV11-2 with TRBJ1-5; D gene unclear. The CDR3 is made up of 15 amino acids. The V and J ends lost 5 bases and 1 base respectively, with 12 bases between them. Germline V gene data show CDR1 as SGHAT and CDR2 as FQNNGV. Based on the CDR3 plus reference TRBV11-2 and TRBJ1-5, the full variable domain is EAGVAQSPRYKIIEKRQSVAFWCNPISGHATLYWYQQILGQGPKLLIQFQNNGVVDDSQLPKDRFSAERLKGVDSTLKIQPAKLEDSAVYLCASSPNFRSNQPQHFGDGTRLSIL.